This T cell receptor (beta chain) came from a study of T cell responses to AZD1222 COVID-19 vaccine. Germline V CDR1 and CDR2: MGHDK, SYGVNS. The CDR3 is 15 amino acids. Trimming took off 2 bases at V and 0 bases at J, with 10 bases between the two ends. This table comes from immunoSEQ multiplex PCR, and its TCRdb copy is limited to in-frame clones, with some not included. The table lists roughly 85,000 clones, around 90% of them singletons. The chain links TRBV25-1 to TRBJ1-1; D is ambiguous. The source is an adult in good health. Source: peripheral blood, taken on day 0 of MenACWY control vaccination. CDR3 in amino acids: CASSEPGLMNTEAFF. The CDR3 DNA reads TGTGCCAGCAGTGAACCGGGCCTCATGAACACTGAAGCTTTCTTT.